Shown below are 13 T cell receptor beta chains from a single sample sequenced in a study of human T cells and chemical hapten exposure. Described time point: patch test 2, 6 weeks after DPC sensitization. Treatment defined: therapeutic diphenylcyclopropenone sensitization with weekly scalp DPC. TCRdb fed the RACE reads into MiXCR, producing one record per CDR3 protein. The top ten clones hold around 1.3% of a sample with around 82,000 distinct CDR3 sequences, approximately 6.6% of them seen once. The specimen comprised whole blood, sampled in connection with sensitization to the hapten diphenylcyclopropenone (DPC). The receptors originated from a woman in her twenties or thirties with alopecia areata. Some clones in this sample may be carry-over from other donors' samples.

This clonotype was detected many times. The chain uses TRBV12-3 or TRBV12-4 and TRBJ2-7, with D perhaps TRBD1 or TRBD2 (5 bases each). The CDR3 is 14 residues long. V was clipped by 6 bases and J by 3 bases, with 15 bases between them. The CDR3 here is CASSRGVTFYEQYF. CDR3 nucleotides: TGTGCCAGCAGCAGAGGGGTCACCTTCTACGAGCAGTACTTC.

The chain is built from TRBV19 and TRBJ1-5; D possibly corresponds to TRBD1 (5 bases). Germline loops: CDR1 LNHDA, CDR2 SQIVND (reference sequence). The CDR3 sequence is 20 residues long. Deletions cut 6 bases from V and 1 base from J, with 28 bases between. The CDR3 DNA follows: TGTGCCAGTAGCCGATCAATTGGTAAATATGACAGAAAAAGCAATCAGCCCCAGCATTTT. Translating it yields CASSRSIGKYDRKSNQPQHF.

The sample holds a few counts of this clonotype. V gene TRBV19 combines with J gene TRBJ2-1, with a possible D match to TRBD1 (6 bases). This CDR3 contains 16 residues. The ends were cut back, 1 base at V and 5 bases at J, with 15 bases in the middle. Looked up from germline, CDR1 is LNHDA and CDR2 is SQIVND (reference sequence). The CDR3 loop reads CASSIGTAPPHNEQFF. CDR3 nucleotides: TGTGCCAGTAGTATAGGGACAGCCCCACCCCACAATGAGCAGTTCTTC.

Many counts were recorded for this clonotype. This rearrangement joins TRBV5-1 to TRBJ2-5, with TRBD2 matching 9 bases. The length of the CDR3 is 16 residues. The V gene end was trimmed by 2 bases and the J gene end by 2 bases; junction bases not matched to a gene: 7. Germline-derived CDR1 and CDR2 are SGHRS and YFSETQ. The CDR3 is CASSLLSSGGQETQYF. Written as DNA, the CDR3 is TGCGCCAGCAGCTTATTATCCAGCGGGGGGCAAGAGACCCAGTACTTC.

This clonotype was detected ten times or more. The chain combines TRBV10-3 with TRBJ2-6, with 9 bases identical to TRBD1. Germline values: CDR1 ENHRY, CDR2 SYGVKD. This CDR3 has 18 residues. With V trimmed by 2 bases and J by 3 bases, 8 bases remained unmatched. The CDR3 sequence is CAISEEGQGYYGANVLTF. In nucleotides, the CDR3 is TGTGCCATCAGTGAGGAGGGACAGGGATATTATGGGGCCAACGTCCTGACTTTC.

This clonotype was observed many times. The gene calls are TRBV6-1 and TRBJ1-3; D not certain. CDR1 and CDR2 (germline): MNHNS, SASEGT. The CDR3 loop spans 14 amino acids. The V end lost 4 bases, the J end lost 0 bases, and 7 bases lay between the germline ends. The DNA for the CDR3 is TGTGCCAGCAGTGTCATTTACTCTGGAAACACCATATATTTT. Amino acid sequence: CASSVIYSGNTIYF.

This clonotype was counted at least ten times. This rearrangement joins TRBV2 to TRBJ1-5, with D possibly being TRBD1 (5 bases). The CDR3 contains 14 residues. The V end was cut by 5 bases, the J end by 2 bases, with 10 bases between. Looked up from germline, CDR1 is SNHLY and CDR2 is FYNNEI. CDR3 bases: TGTGCCAGCAGTCCAGGGAGGGGCAATCAGCCCCAGCATTTT. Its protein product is CASSPGRGNQPQHF.

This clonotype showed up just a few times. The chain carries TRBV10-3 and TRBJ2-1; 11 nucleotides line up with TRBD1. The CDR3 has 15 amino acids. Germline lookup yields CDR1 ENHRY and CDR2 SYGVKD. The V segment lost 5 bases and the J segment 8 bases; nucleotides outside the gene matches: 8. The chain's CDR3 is CAISRGTGGFDEQFF. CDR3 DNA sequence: TGTGCCATCAGTCGTGGGACAGGGGGATTCGATGAGCAGTTCTTC.

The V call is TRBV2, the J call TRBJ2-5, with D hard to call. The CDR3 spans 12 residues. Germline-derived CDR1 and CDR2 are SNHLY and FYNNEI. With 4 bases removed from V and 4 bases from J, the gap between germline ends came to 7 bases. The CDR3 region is CASSALGETQYF. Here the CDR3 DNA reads TGTGCCAGCAGTGCGTTGGGAGAGACCCAGTACTTC.

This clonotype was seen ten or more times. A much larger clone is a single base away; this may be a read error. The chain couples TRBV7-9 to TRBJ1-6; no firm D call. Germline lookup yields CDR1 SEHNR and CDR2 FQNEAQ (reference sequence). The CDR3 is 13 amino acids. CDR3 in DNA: TGTGCCAGCAGCTTATGGGTAGAGTCACCCCTCAACTTT. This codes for CASSLWVESPLNF.

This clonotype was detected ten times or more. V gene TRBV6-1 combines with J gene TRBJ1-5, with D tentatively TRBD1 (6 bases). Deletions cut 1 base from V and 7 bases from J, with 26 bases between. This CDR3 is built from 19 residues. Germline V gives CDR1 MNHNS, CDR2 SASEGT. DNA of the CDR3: TGTGCCAGCAGTGAAGGTTCAACGGCCGGGACAATCGCACTGCAGCCCCAGCATTTT. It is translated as CASSEGSTAGTIALQPQHF.

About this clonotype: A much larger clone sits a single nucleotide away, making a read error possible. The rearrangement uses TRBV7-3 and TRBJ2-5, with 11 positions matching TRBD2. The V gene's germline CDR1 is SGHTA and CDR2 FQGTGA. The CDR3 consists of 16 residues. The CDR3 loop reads CVSSLGSSGGQETQYF. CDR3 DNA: TGTGTCAGCAGCTTAGGTTCTAGCGGGGGGCAAGAGACCCAGTACTTC.

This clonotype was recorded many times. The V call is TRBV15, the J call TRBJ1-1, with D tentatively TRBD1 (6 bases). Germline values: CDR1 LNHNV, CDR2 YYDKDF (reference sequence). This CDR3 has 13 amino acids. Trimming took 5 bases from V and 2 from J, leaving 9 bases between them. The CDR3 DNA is TGTGCCACCAGCCTGGACAGTAACACTGAAGCTTTCTTT. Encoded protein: CATSLDSNTEAFF.